Shown below are 18 T cell receptor beta chains from a single sample sequenced in a study of Ad26.COV2.S vaccination and SARS-CoV-2 variants. The treatment denotes: some 20 received Ad26.COV2.S at low or high dose, single or two shots; 5 received placebo; per-sample allocation not given. Sampling took place 63 days after the first vaccine or placebo injection. Produced via immunoSEQ multiplex PCR; TCRdb's table is partial and in-frame only. The sample carries hundreds of thousands of clones, roughly 84% recorded once. The sequencing used peripheral blood, collected in a trial of Ad26.COV2.S vaccine versus placebo. These TCRs come from a person aged 18-60 years who received the Ad26.COV2.S COVID-19 vaccine or a placebo.

The chain links TRBV29-1 to TRBJ2-7; 12 nucleotides agree with TRBD2. The CDR3 consists of 12 residues. With V trimmed by 5 bases and J by 7 bases, 3 bases remained unmatched. The germline V gene has CDR1 SQVTM and CDR2 ANQGSEA. This chain's CDR3 is CSVSSGGDEQYF. The CDR3 coding sequence is TGCAGCGTTTCTAGCGGGGGGGATGAGCAGTACTTC.

This chain connects TRBV5-1 to TRBJ2-7; 7 bases fit TRBD1. Trimming took 1 base from V and 6 from J; bases not matched to a gene: 16. There are 17 residues in the CDR3. Germline lookup yields CDR1 SGHRS and CDR2 YFSETQ. CDR3 loop: CASSLRVTGTPLVEQYF. Here the CDR3 DNA reads TGCGCCAGCAGCTTGAGGGTGACAGGGACCCCCCTCGTCGAGCAGTACTTC.

V and J are TRBV5-1 and TRBJ2-5; D is perhaps TRBD1 or TRBD2 (6 bases each). The germline gives CDR1 SGHRS, CDR2 YFSETQ. This CDR3 contains 15 residues. Trimming took off 3 bases at V and 4 bases at J, with 16 bases between the two ends. The CDR3 region has the DNA TGCGCCAGCAGCTCGGGGGCAGGGGTGGGAGAGACCCAGTACTTC. Protein: CASSSGAGVGETQYF.

This chain joins TRBV7-2 and TRBJ2-5; D gene unclear. CDR3 length equals 14 residues. Trimming stripped 10 bases from V and 4 bases from J, with 19 bases between. Germline values: CDR1 SGHTA, CDR2 FQGNSA. In nucleotides, the CDR3 is TGTGCCACCCGGAGTCTGGGAAACCGAGAGACCCAGTACTTC. It yields the protein CATRSLGNRETQYF.

The gene calls are TRBV9 and TRBJ2-6; D unresolved. Trimming removed 2 bases from V and 2 bases from J, with 8 bases in between. Germline-derived CDR1 and CDR2 are SGDLS and YYNGEE. The CDR3 length is 15 residues. The DNA of the CDR3 is TGTGCCAGCAGCGTCTTACCCACTGGGGCCAACGTCCTGACTTTC. Encoded protein: CASSVLPTGANVLTF.

The V call is TRBV9, the J call TRBJ2-6; D may be TRBD1 (5 bases). Germline V CDR1 and CDR2: SGDLS, YYNGEE. V gave up 4 bases and J gave up 12 bases, with 23 bases separating them. The CDR3 is made up of 16 amino acids. CDR3 protein: CASSRLVKAGLGVLTF. The CDR3 DNA reads as TGTGCCAGCAGCCGTCTGGTCAAGGCAGGGTTGGGCGTCCTGACTTTC.

The chain recombines TRBV19 with TRBJ1-5; D is undetermined. Germline V gives CDR1 LNHDA, CDR2 SQIVND (reference sequence). The ends were cut back, 6 bases at V and 4 bases at J, with 16 bases in the middle. The CDR3 length is 15 residues. CDR3 DNA sequence: TGTGCCAGTAGGACCACTCCGGTAGGGAATCAGCCCCAGCATTTT. Amino acid sequence: CASRTTPVGNQPQHF.

The CDR3 here is CASSQQVENRVPSYNEQFF. Written as DNA, the CDR3 is TGCGCCAGCAGCCAACAGGTCGAAAACAGGGTGCCCTCCTACAATGAGCAGTTCTTC. This chain joins TRBV4-1 and TRBJ2-1; maybe TRBD1 (6 bases). The germline CDR1 and CDR2 sequences are MGHRA and YSYEKL. The V end was cut by 2 bases, the J end by 0 bases, with 20 bases between. The CDR3 runs to 19 residues.

V gene TRBV15 combines with J gene TRBJ1-4; D not certain. CDR1 and CDR2 (germline): LNHNV, YYDKDF (reference sequence). V shed 4 bases and J shed 4 bases, with 10 bases lying between them. This CDR3 is built from 14 residues. CDR3 coding DNA: TGTGCCACCAGCAATTCCCGCCTTAATGAAAAACTGTTTTTT. Translating it yields CATSNSRLNEKLFF.

This chain uses TRBV3-1 (or the pseudogene TRBV3-2) with TRBJ2-4; 7 positions match TRBD2. CDR1 is LGHDT, CDR2 YNNKEL, per germline (reference sequence). V lost 3 bases, J lost 5 bases, and 7 bases stayed unmatched. There are 15 residues in the CDR3. CDR3 sequence: CASSHGGTIQNIQYF. The CDR3 coding sequence is TGTGCCAGCAGCCATGGGGGGACTATCCAAAACATTCAGTACTTC.

This chain uses TRBV30 with TRBJ1-4, with TRBD1 as a possible D gene (5 bases). This CDR3 has 19 amino acids. V was cut by 3 bases and J by 6 bases, with 29 bases left in between. Germline V gene data show CDR1 as GTSNPN and CDR2 as SVGIG (reference sequence). CDR3 bases: TGTGCCTGGAGCAAAGGGAACAGGTCGACCAGAACCGACTATGAAAAACTGTTTTTT. Its translation: CAWSKGNRSTRTDYEKLFF.

The sample holds a few counts of this clone. The chain carries TRBV5-1 and TRBJ1-2; D might be TRBD1 (6 bases). The CDR3 runs 14 residues. Germline V gene lookup returns CDR1 SGHRS and CDR2 YFSETQ. V lost 0 bases, J lost 7 bases, and 13 bases lay in between. The DNA for the CDR3 is TGCGCCAGCAGCTTGGGGACAGAAATGGTTGGCTACACCTTC. Its translation: CASSLGTEMVGYTF.

Details on this clone: The junction departs from the called germline gene at one end, perhaps through a read error. The chain is built from TRBV2 and TRBJ1-4, with D possibly being TRBD1 (6 bases). From germline, CDR1 is SNHLY and CDR2 FYNNEI. The CDR3 is 14 residues long. CDR3 nucleotides: TGTGCCAGCAGTTTCTTAGTACAGGGAGGGCAAACCATTTTT. Translating it yields CASSFLVQGGQTIF. The full variable domain, with the rest looked up from reference TRBV2 and TRBJ1-4, is EPEVTQTPSHQVTQMGQEVILRCVPISNHLYFYWYRQILGQKVEFLVSFYNNEISEKSEIFDDQFSVERPDGSNFTLKIRSTKLEDSAMYFCASSFLVQGGQTIFGSGTQLSVL.

The chain combines TRBV5-4 with TRBJ2-7; D uncertain. Trimming cost V 1 base and J 6 bases, with 8 bases left between them. This CDR3 comprises 12 residues. Germline assignment: CDR1 SGHNT and CDR2 YYREEE (reference sequence). CDR3 in DNA: TGTGCCAGCAGCTTGCTCGGAAGCGAGCAGTACTTC. Its translation: CASSLLGSEQYF.

The chain couples TRBV4-2 to TRBJ2-7; tentative D call: TRBD2 (6 bases). CDR1 and CDR2 (germline): LGHNA, YNFKEQ. CDR3 length equals 14 residues. V lost 4 bases and J 4 bases, leaving 14 bases between the germline ends. The CDR3 sequence: CASSPLAGPYEQYF. CDR3 DNA sequence: TGTGCCAGCAGCCCTCTTGCGGGGCCTTACGAGCAGTACTTC.

The V gene is TRBV9, the J gene TRBJ1-1; D call uncertain. CDR3 length: 16 residues. The germline CDR1 and CDR2 sequences are SGDLS and YYNGEE. Trimming left V 3 bases short and J 0 bases short, with 15 bases between. The CDR3 DNA is TGTGCCAGCAGCGGTGACCGGACGGATATGAACACTGAAGCTTTCTTT. Translating it yields CASSGDRTDMNTEAFF.

V usage is TRBV19 and J usage is TRBJ2-1; D remains unclear. The germline V and J ends were trimmed by 7 bases and 9 bases, with 13 bases remaining between them. The CDR3 totals 12 residues. Germline assignment: CDR1 LNHDA and CDR2 SQIVND (reference sequence). CDR3 DNA: TGTGCCAGTAAAGTTGTGGTAGGTGAGCAGTTCTTC. It yields the protein CASKVVVGEQFF. Together with reference TRBV19 and TRBJ2-1, the CDR3 gives the full variable domain: DGGITQSPKYLFRKEGQNVTLSCEQNLNHDAMYWYRQDPGQGLRLIYYSQIVNDFQKGDIAEGYSVSREKKESFPLTVTSAQKNPTAFYLCASKVVVGEQFFGPGTRLTVL.

This clone is a singleton in its sample. The chain links TRBV18 to TRBJ1-6; a possible D gene is TRBD1 (5 bases). The CDR3 is 15 amino acids. The V end was cut by 2 bases, the J end by 7 bases, with 12 bases between. Germline CDR1 is KGHSH and CDR2 is LQKENI. The CDR3 here is CASSPEGQGNSPLHF. In DNA, the CDR3 is TGTGCCAGCTCACCAGAAGGTCAGGGCAATTCACCCCTCCACTTT.